This T cell receptor (beta chain) was observed in a study of blood T cell repertoires in COVID-19. On the study more broadly: Acute and convalescent COVID-19 samples came from the United States, Italy and Spain.

In the authors' workflow: Reference gene primer amplification in the assay estimated nucleated cell counts. The method was immunoSEQ multiplex PCR; TCRdb's version includes in-frame clones alone and lacks a portion of them. V and J calls and clone size are as listed in that table; D and trimming were resolved from the DNA. The profile covers approximately 100,000 clones, with about 89% appearing a single time and approximately 19% taken by the ten largest. The CDR3 has 16 amino acids. CDR1 and CDR2 (germline): LGHNA, YNFKEQ. The trim removed 4 bases at V and 7 bases at J, leaving 7 bases unmatched. The V gene is TRBV4-2, the J gene TRBJ2-2; 12 nucleotides align to TRBD2. Sequenced material: peripheral blood. The source is a human donor with acute or convalescent COVID-19. The donor label of this sample is uncertain. CDR3 protein: CASSRWTSGTDGELFF. Written as DNA, the CDR3 is TGTGCCAGCAGCCGATGGACTAGCGGGACAGACGGGGAGCTGTTTTTT.